Following are 9 T cell receptor beta chains from one sample sequenced in a study of T cell changes during pregnancy in multiple sclerosis. TCRdb keeps only in-frame clones here, not all; method: immunoSEQ multiplex PCR. This sample has 55,000 to 85,000 clones, with roughly nine tenths found just once. Here the sequenced sample was peripheral blood, taken in the third trimester of pregnancy. The receptors come from a female donor with multiple sclerosis, enrolled in a pregnancy study.

The chain is built from TRBV10-3 and TRBJ2-3, with 14 nucleotides matching TRBD2. In germline, CDR1 is ENHRY, CDR2 SYGVKD. The CDR3 contains 18 residues. The J segment lost 3 bases and the V segment lost 10 bases, leaving 15 bases of the junction unmatched. The CDR3 loop is CATALWGLAGALTDTQYF. The CDR3 DNA reads TGTGCCACCGCCTTGTGGGGACTAGCGGGAGCCCTAACAGATACGCAGTATTTT.

The chain combines TRBV14 with TRBJ2-3; 8 bases line up with TRBD2. Germline V CDR1 and CDR2: SGHDN, FVKESK. V dropped 4 bases and J dropped 12; count of bases not matched to a gene: 9. The CDR3 extends over 13 amino acids. The CDR3 DNA sequence: TGTGCCAGCAGCCCCCGGGGGGGGACCAGCCAGTATTTT. This codes for CASSPRGGTSQYF.

This clone occurred once. The chain employs TRBV10-3 and TRBJ2-1; TRBD1 aligns across 9 bases. CDR1 is ENHRY and CDR2 is SYGVKD in the germline V gene. V shed 4 bases and J 10 bases; nucleotides not matched to a gene: 8. The CDR3 is made up of 14 amino acids. The CDR3 here is CAISGDRDKGEQFF. CDR3 bases: TGTGCCATCAGTGGGGACAGGGACAAGGGGGAGCAGTTCTTC.

The genes are TRBV19 and TRBJ2-1, with TRBD2 matching over 10 bases. Germline CDR1 reads LNHDA; CDR2 reads SQIVND (reference sequence). V gave up 5 bases and J gave up 6 bases; unmatched junction bases: 7. The CDR3 is 15 amino acids. The CDR3: CASSVGGLASNEQFF. The DNA of the CDR3 is TGTGCCAGTAGTGTAGGGGGACTAGCGAGCAATGAGCAGTTCTTC.

The chain combines TRBV27 with TRBJ2-2; D is perhaps TRBD1 (5 bases). The CDR3 is made up of 15 amino acids. The V gene's germline CDR1 is MNHEY and CDR2 SMNVEV (reference sequence). Trimming pared 10 bases from V and 0 bases from J, leaving 15 bases between. This chain's CDR3 is CATGLLTANTGELFF. Here the CDR3 DNA reads TGTGCCACAGGGCTACTAACGGCGAACACCGGGGAGCTGTTTTTT.

The J gene is TRBJ2-1, the V gene TRBV6-1; D ambiguous. CDR3 length equals 14 residues. Germline CDR1 is MNHNS and CDR2 is SASEGT. V was pared by 6 bases and J by 6 bases, with 15 bases between. CDR3 in amino acids: CASRDSILGNEQFF. The CDR3, as DNA: TGTGCCAGCAGGGATAGCATCCTCGGCAATGAGCAGTTCTTC.

This clone was found once. The chain couples TRBV5-4 to TRBJ1-4; TRBD1 aligns across 11 bases. The germline V gene has CDR1 SGHNT and CDR2 YYREEE (reference sequence). Trimming took 3 bases from V and 3 from J; bases not matched to a gene: 7. This CDR3 comprises 17 residues. CDR3 bases: TGTGCCAGCAGCTCGGACAGGGGGCCTGTTGCTAATGAAAAACTGTTTTTT. Amino acids: CASSSDRGPVANEKLFF. Drawing the rest from reference TRBV5-4 and TRBJ1-4, the complete variable domain is ETGVTQSPTHLIKTRGQQVTLRCSSQSGHNTVSWYQQALGQGPQFIFQYYREEENGRGNFPPRFSGLQFPNYSSELNVNALELDDSALYLCASSSDRGPVANEKLFFGSGTQLSVL.

V usage is TRBV11-2 and J usage is TRBJ2-2, with 7 nucleotides matching TRBD2. CDR1 and CDR2 (germline): SGHAT, FQNNGV. V dropped 2 bases and J dropped 5; count of bases not matched to a gene: 17. CDR3 length equals 19 residues. CDR3 DNA: TGTGCCAGCAGCTTAACTCGTGGAGCGGGACGGGAAGGAACCGGGGAGCTGTTTTTT. As protein: CASSLTRGAGREGTGELFF.

The rearrangement links TRBV5-6 to TRBJ1-4; D remains ambiguous. The V gene's germline CDR1 is SGHDT and CDR2 YYEEEE. V dropped 2 bases and J dropped 14 bases, with 19 bases sitting between them. CDR3 length: 14 amino acids. Here the CDR3 reads CASSFGRTSPLLFF. For the CDR3, the DNA is TGTGCCAGCAGCTTTGGGCGGACTTCCCCCCTTCTGTTTTTT.